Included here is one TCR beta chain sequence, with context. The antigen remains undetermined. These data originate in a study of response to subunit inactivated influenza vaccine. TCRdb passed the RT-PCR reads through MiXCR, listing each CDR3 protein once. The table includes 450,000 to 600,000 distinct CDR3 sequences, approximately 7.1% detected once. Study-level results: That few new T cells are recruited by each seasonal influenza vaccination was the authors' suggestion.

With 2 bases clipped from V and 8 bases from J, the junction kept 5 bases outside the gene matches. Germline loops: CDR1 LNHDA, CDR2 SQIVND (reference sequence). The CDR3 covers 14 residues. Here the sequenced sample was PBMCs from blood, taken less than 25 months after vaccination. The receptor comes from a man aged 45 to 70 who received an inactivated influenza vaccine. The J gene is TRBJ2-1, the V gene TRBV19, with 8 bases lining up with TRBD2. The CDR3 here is CASSINGRAHEQFF. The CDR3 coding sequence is TGTGCCAGTAGTATAAACGGGAGGGCCCATGAGCAGTTCTTC.